This T cell receptor beta chain comes out of a study of memory CD4+ T cells and cytomegalovirus serostatus. Only in-frame clones appear in the TCRdb table, and some are missing; sequencing was by immunoSEQ multiplex PCR. Here the sample spans tens of thousands of clones, about 80% being singletons. The sort gate was single viable CD3+CD4+CD8-CD45RO+ cells for memory CD4+ T cells. The V gene's germline CDR1 is SGHTA and CDR2 FQGTGA. There are 12 residues in the CDR3. Trimming removed 5 bases from V and 8 bases from J, with 11 bases in between. The chain couples TRBV7-3 to TRBJ2-3; D is perhaps TRBD1 (5 bases). The sequence derives from an adult in good health and CMV-seronegative. Sequenced input: memory CD4+ T cells from blood. The CDR3: CASSLQRGTQYF. The CDR3 DNA reads TGTGCCAGCAGCCTACAAAGGGGTACGCAGTATTTT.